This T cell receptor beta chain was recovered during a study of blood T cell repertoires in COVID-19. Germline V lookup: CDR1 SGHAT, CDR2 FQDESV (reference sequence). This CDR3 has 16 residues. V shed 2 bases, J shed 6 bases, and the junction held 10 bases outside the gene matches. Authors' processing steps: Reference gene primer amplification yielded estimated nucleated cell counts. Assay used: immunoSEQ multiplex PCR; TCRdb lists only in-frame clones, some missing. V, J and clone size are taken as reported in that table, and D and trimming were inferred from the DNA itself. The repertoire holds about 250,000 clones, with approximately 85% as singletons.

Material for sequencing was peripheral blood. The chain recombines TRBV11-1 with TRBJ1-3; 7 nucleotides agree with TRBD1. The sequence was collected from a man aged 45-65 years with COVID-19, enrolled during active disease. The CDR3 DNA sequence: TGTGCCAGCAGCTTACCTACGACAGGGTTTGCAAACACCATATATTTT. It translates to CASSLPTTGFANTIYF.